This is a list of T cell receptor beta chains from one sample in a study of early T cells in non-severe SARS-CoV-2 infection. TCRdb re-called the 5' RACE reads with MiXCR, one entry per CDR3 protein. Of 40,000 to 55,000 distinct CDR3 sequences in the sample, roughly 7.7% were seen once. Specimen: whole blood. Receptor source: an adult who was a healthcare worker with PCR-confirmed SARS-CoV-2 infection or an uninfected control (not recorded which). Each CDR3 is given with its conserved first and last residue. Fields, in order: V gene, clone size, CDR3 length, D gene, J gene, CDR3 protein, CDR3 DNA. The D gene is left open where the match is weak. The size entry is marked missing in some rows and otherwise reads once, few, many or a size class.

V: TRBV7-2; size: few; length: 13; D: -; J: TRBJ1-2; CDR3: CASSPGETYGYTF; DNA: TGTGCCAGCAGCCCAGGGGAAACCTATGGCTACACCTTC
V: TRBV5-4; size: many; length: 16; D: TRBD1; J: TRBJ2-3; CDR3: CASSFGGQGNADTQYF; DNA: TGTGCCAGCAGCTTTGGAGGACAGGGAAACGCAGATACGCAGTATTTT
V: TRBV3-1; size: few; length: 12; D: -; J: TRBJ2-3; CDR3: CASSQGPDTQYF; DNA: TGTGCCAGCAGCCAAGGTCCAGATACGCAGTATTTT
V: TRBV6-5; size: many; length: 16; D: -; J: TRBJ1-6; CDR3: CASSRYRQSNNSPLHF; DNA: TGTGCCAGCAGCCGATATCGACAGAGTAATAATTCACCCCTCCACTTT
V: TRBV29-1; size: -; length: 11; D: -; J: TRBJ2-7; CDR3: CSVLQGYEQYF; DNA: TGCAGCGTATTACAGGGCTACGAGCAGTACTTC
V: TRBV12-3/TRBV12-4; size: few; length: 14; D: -; J: TRBJ2-7; CDR3: CASSLIGYSYEQYF; DNA: TGTGCCAGCAGTTTAATAGGGTACTCCTACGAGCAGTACTTC
V: TRBV5-4; size: many; length: 12; D: -; J: TRBJ2-1; CDR3: CASSGGTHEQFF; DNA: TGTGCCAGCAGCGGAGGTACCCATGAGCAGTTCTTC
V: TRBV20-1; size: -; length: 12; D: -; J: TRBJ2-1; CDR3: CSARPQYNEQFF; DNA: TGCAGTGCTCGACCACAATACAATGAGCAGTTCTTC
V: TRBV30; size: many; length: 12; D: -; J: TRBJ1-2; CDR3: CAWSVGRYGYTF; DNA: TGTGCCTGGAGTGTAGGCAGATATGGCTACACCTTC
V: TRBV19; size: -; length: 15; D: -; J: TRBJ2-7; CDR3: CASSIKIGGVYEQYF; DNA: TGTGCCAGTAGTATTAAGATCGGCGGGGTCTACGAGCAGTACTTC
V: TRBV20-1; size: few; length: 17; D: TRBD2; J: TRBJ2-7; CDR3: CSARDWSGGAGPYEQYF; DNA: TGCAGTGCTAGAGACTGGAGCGGGGGGGCTGGTCCCTACGAGCAGTACTTC
V: TRBV6-1; size: few; length: 17; D: TRBD2; J: TRBJ2-1; CDR3: CASSESPRTSGPYEQFF; DNA: TGTGCCAGCAGTGAGTCCCCTCGGACTAGCGGCCCATACGAGCAGTTCTTC
V: TRBV20-1; size: many; length: 13; D: -; J: TRBJ1-5; CDR3: CSASTGRDQPQHF; DNA: TGCAGTGCTTCTACCGGACGAGATCAGCCCCAGCATTTT
V: TRBV21-1; size: -; length: 15; D: -; J: TRBJ1-1; CDR3: CASSKNPGHITEAFF; DNA: TGTGCCAGCAGCAAAAACCCAGGGCATATCACTGAAGCTTTCTTT
V: TRBV11-2; size: many; length: 13; D: -; J: TRBJ2-1; CDR3: CASSITTRAEQFF; DNA: TGTGCCAGCAGCATAACGACTAGGGCAGAGCAGTTCTTC
V: TRBV2; size: many; length: 15; D: -; J: TRBJ2-7; CDR3: CASSGMAGASYEQYF; DNA: TGTGCCAGCAGTGGTATGGCGGGGGCATCCTACGAGCAGTACTTC
V: TRBV19; size: -; length: 13; D: -; J: TRBJ2-2; CDR3: CASSFSNTGELFF; DNA: TGTGCCAGTAGCTTCTCGAACACCGGGGAGCTGTTTTTT
V: TRBV28; size: many; length: 14; D: TRBD2; J: TRBJ2-3; CDR3: CASSLSGGTDTQYF; DNA: TGTGCCAGCAGCCTCAGCGGGGGCACAGATACGCAGTATTTT
V: TRBV5-1; size: many; length: 15; D: TRBD1; J: TRBJ1-1; CDR3: CASSYTGGRNTEAFF; DNA: TGCGCCAGCAGCTACACAGGGGGCCGGAACACTGAAGCTTTCTTT
V: TRBV9; size: many; length: 15; D: -; J: TRBJ1-1; CDR3: CASSSTGKRHTEAFF; DNA: TGTGCCAGCAGCTCAACAGGGAAGCGGCACACTGAAGCTTTCTTT
V: TRBV4-3; size: many; length: 17; D: TRBD2; J: TRBJ2-3; CDR3: CASSQELSSGGGDTQYF; DNA: TGCGCCAGCAGCCAAGAATTGTCTAGCGGGGGTGGAGATACGCAGTATTTT
V: TRBV11-2; size: many; length: 18; D: -; J: TRBJ2-3; CDR3: CASSFGFGGQSSTDTQYF; DNA: TGTGCCAGCAGCTTTGGTTTTGGAGGACAGTCCAGCACAGATACGCAGTATTTT
V: TRBV6-6; size: many; length: 15; D: TRBD1; J: TRBJ1-2; CDR3: CASSYGQGRNYGYTF; DNA: TGTGCCAGCAGTTACGGACAGGGCCGTAACTATGGCTACACCTTC
V: TRBV10-3; size: many; length: 14; D: -; J: TRBJ2-7; CDR3: CAISVESRTYEQYF; DNA: TGTGCCATCAGTGTCGAATCACGGACTTACGAGCAGTACTTC
V: TRBV11-2; size: few; length: 14; D: -; J: TRBJ2-3; CDR3: CASSHRDSTDTQYF; DNA: TGTGCCAGCAGCCATAGGGACTCCACAGATACGCAGTATTTT
V: TRBV12-3/TRBV12-4; size: few; length: 14; D: TRBD1; J: TRBJ1-1; CDR3: CASSFQGANTEAFF; DNA: TGTGCCAGCAGTTTCCAGGGGGCTAACACTGAAGCTTTCTTT
V: TRBV28; size: -; length: 15; D: TRBD1; J: TRBJ2-7; CDR3: CASRRTDRERYEQYF; DNA: TGTGCCAGCAGACGGACCGACAGGGAAAGGTACGAGCAGTACTTC
V: TRBV20-1; size: -; length: 16; D: TRBD2; J: TRBJ2-3; CDR3: CRAGLAGSSSTDTQYF; DNA: TGCAGGGCGGGACTAGCGGGGAGCTCCAGCACAGATACGCAGTATTTT
V: TRBV28; size: many; length: 12; D: -; J: TRBJ1-1; CDR3: CASSLANTEAFF; DNA: TGTGCCAGCAGTTTGGCTAACACTGAAGCTTTCTTT
V: TRBV11-2; size: -; length: 15; D: -; J: TRBJ2-3; CDR3: CASSLGGPSTDTQYF; DNA: TGTGCCAGCAGCTTAGGGGGCCCCAGCACAGATACGCAGTATTTT
V: TRBV20-1; size: many; length: 16; D: TRBD1; J: TRBJ2-7; CDR3: CSARAFTRDRSIEQYF; DNA: TGCAGTGCTAGAGCCTTCACTCGGGACAGGTCTATCGAGCAGTACTTC
V: TRBV4-3; size: -; length: 15; D: -; J: TRBJ1-1; CDR3: CASSQDRGQSTEAFF; DNA: TGCGCCAGCAGCCAGGACCGAGGGCAGAGTACTGAAGCTTTCTTT
V: TRBV27; size: many; length: 14; D: TRBD1; J: TRBJ1-2; CDR3: CASSPRTGEGGYTF; DNA: TGTGCCAGCAGTCCCCGGACAGGGGAGGGTGGCTACACCTTC
V: TRBV29-1; size: medium-sized; length: 14; D: -; J: TRBJ2-7; CDR3: CSVAPMSRSYEQYF; DNA: TGCAGCGTCGCTCCCATGTCTAGATCCTACGAGCAGTACTTC
V: TRBV6-2/TRBV6-3; size: few; length: 15; D: -; J: TRBJ2-1; CDR3: CASSYSGGRMYEQFF; DNA: TGTGCCAGCAGTTATTCGGGGGGCCGGATGTATGAGCAGTTCTTC
V: TRBV5-1; size: many; length: 13; D: -; J: TRBJ2-1; CDR3: CASSPNIYNEQFF; DNA: TGCGCCAGCAGCCCCAACATTTACAATGAGCAGTTCTTC
V: TRBV29-1; size: -; length: 12; D: -; J: TRBJ1-1; CDR3: CSVDSGYAEAFF; DNA: TGCAGCGTTGACTCGGGGTACGCTGAAGCTTTCTTT
V: TRBV3-1; size: many; length: 19; D: TRBD2; J: TRBJ2-2; CDR3: CASSQDRRLAGARTGELFF; DNA: TGTGCCAGCAGCCAAGATAGGCGACTAGCGGGGGCCCGCACCGGGGAGCTGTTTTTT
V: TRBV18; size: -; length: 16; D: -; J: TRBJ1-5; CDR3: CASSPLRGNYNQPQHF; DNA: TGTGCCAGCTCACCACTCCGAGGAAACTACAATCAGCCCCAGCATTTT
V: TRBV6-5; size: many; length: 13; D: -; J: TRBJ1-1; CDR3: CASSLGGRTEAFF; DNA: TGTGCCAGCAGTTTAGGGGGGCGAACTGAAGCTTTCTTT
V: TRBV4-3; size: many; length: 14; D: -; J: TRBJ1-1; CDR3: CASSQDTRSTEAFF; DNA: TGCGCCAGCAGCCAGGACACCAGGAGCACTGAAGCTTTCTTT
V: TRBV6-2/TRBV6-3; size: many; length: 15; D: -; J: TRBJ2-3; CDR3: CASSYDYRGTDTQYF; DNA: TGTGCCAGCAGTTACGATTATAGGGGCACAGATACGCAGTATTTT
V: TRBV20-1; size: many; length: 16; D: TRBD2; J: TRBJ2-1; CDR3: CSARPRTRSSYNEQFF; DNA: TGCAGTGCCCGCCCGCGGACTAGGAGTTCCTACAATGAGCAGTTCTTC
V: TRBV28; size: few; length: 13; D: -; J: TRBJ2-5; CDR3: CASRGQSQETQYF; DNA: TGTGCCAGCCGAGGACAATCCCAAGAGACCCAGTACTTC
V: TRBV3-1; size: many; length: 14; D: -; J: TRBJ1-5; CDR3: CASSQGTGKQPQHF; DNA: TGTGCCAGCAGCCAAGGAACAGGGAAGCAGCCCCAGCATTTT
V: TRBV12-3/TRBV12-4; size: many; length: 14; D: -; J: TRBJ2-1; CDR3: CASKQGSLYNEQFF; DNA: TGTGCCAGCAAACAGGGTAGCCTATACAATGAGCAGTTCTTC
V: TRBV3-1; size: many; length: 20; D: TRBD2; J: TRBJ2-2; CDR3: CASSQDLATSRSWVGGELFF; DNA: TGTGCCAGCAGCCAAGATTTGGCGACTAGCCGATCTTGGGTGGGCGGGGAGCTGTTTTTT
V: TRBV7-9; size: -; length: 15; D: TRBD1; J: TRBJ2-5; CDR3: CASSFLTGAQETQYF; DNA: TGTGCCAGCAGCTTCTTGACAGGGGCCCAAGAGACCCAGTACTTC
V: TRBV9; size: many; length: 13; D: -; J: TRBJ1-1; CDR3: CASSQDINTEAFF; DNA: TGTGCCAGCAGCCAGGACATAAACACTGAAGCTTTCTTT
V: TRBV24-1; size: many; length: 14; D: -; J: TRBJ1-2; CDR3: CATSDARGDYGYTF; DNA: TGTGCCACCAGTGATGCCAGGGGCGACTATGGCTACACCTTC
V: TRBV27; size: -; length: 13; D: -; J: TRBJ1-2; CDR3: CASSPQGRYGYTF; DNA: TGTGCCAGCAGTCCCCAGGGGAGGTATGGCTACACCTTC
V: TRBV25-1; size: -; length: 13; D: -; J: TRBJ1-1; CDR3: CASSESRYTEAFF; DNA: TGTGCCAGCAGTGAATCTAGGTACACTGAAGCTTTCTTT
V: TRBV28; size: many; length: 15; D: TRBD1; J: TRBJ2-7; CDR3: CASSKTGPGSDEQYF; DNA: TGTGCCAGCAGTAAGACAGGGCCCGGGTCAGACGAGCAGTACTTC
V: TRBV3-2; size: -; length: 15; D: -; J: TRBJ1-2; CDR3: CASSYRDRGTYGYTF; DNA: TGTGCCAGCAGCTATCGGGACAGGGGAACCTATGGCTACACCTTC
V: TRBV28; size: few; length: 15; D: TRBD1; J: TRBJ1-2; CDR3: CASSPPDRARDGYTF; DNA: TGTGCCAGCAGTCCCCCAGACAGGGCGCGAGACGGCTACACCTTC
V: TRBV18; size: -; length: 16; D: -; J: TRBJ1-1; CDR3: CASSFNPGHMNTEAFF; DNA: TGTGCCAGCTCATTCAACCCGGGACACATGAACACTGAAGCTTTCTTT